This TCR beta chain emerged from a study of T-cell memory formation after mild COVID-19. Study-wide background: TCR clusters were mostly confined to one donor each. Study-wide points: Shrinking CD4+ clones were chiefly CM and EM; CD8+ ones were chiefly EMRA. In second-wave clones peaking day 37, SARS-CoV-2 specificity remained unconfirmed.

This clonotype has more than one count but fewer than ten. Its specificity is unknown. The CDR3 has 16 amino acids. V was clipped by 6 bases and J by 2 bases; unmatched bases: 8. After 5'RACE with constant-segment primers, TCR alpha and TCR beta cDNA libraries carrying sample barcodes and UMIs were obtained. TCRdb reprocessed the 5' RACE reads with MiXCR, giving one entry per CDR3 protein. The sample records 250,000 to 350,000 distinct CDR3 sequences, roughly a fifth being singletons. The sample was PBMCs or a T cell subset sorted from them (not recorded which). The source is a man aged 18 to 29 who had mild COVID-19 (a few samples of this study predate the infection). Cell type and time point are not known. The J gene is TRBJ1-4, the V gene TRBV12-3 or TRBV12-4; 8 bases match TRBD1. This CDR3 is CASSHGQGGTNEKLFF. DNA for the CDR3: TGTGCCAGCAGCCACGGACAGGGAGGTACTAATGAAAAACTGTTTTTT.